A single sample is the source of the 25 T cell receptor beta chains below, sequenced in a study of blood T cell repertoires in COVID-19. Data came from immunoSEQ multiplex PCR; TCRdb stores just in-frame clones and leaves some out. The table lists hundreds of thousands of clones, approximately 88% of them singletons. Sequencing was carried out using peripheral blood. These receptors were taken from a man in his 60s who had recovered from COVID-19.

The genes are TRBV9 and TRBJ2-3, with 10 bases that match TRBD2. Germline V lookup: CDR1 SGDLS, CDR2 YYNGEE. J was trimmed by 4 bases and V by 0 bases; bases with no gene match: 5. The CDR3 runs to 16 residues. The CDR3 spells CASSVASGGGADTQYF. CDR3 in DNA: TGTGCCAGCAGCGTAGCGAGCGGGGGGGGAGCAGATACGCAGTATTTT.

The chain combines TRBV5-1 with TRBJ2-7; 8 positions agree with TRBD2. This CDR3 has 15 residues. Germline values: CDR1 SGHRS, CDR2 YFSETQ. Unmatched junction bases numbered 10, after V lost 4 bases and J lost 4 bases. This CDR3 reads CASSEVSGNGYEQYF. For the CDR3, the DNA is TGCGCCAGCAGCGAGGTTAGCGGGAACGGGTACGAGCAGTACTTC.

The rearrangement links TRBV19 to TRBJ1-2; tentatively, D is TRBD1 (5 bases). V shed 6 bases and J shed 4 bases, with 9 bases lying between them. The CDR3 covers 12 residues. Germline V CDR1 and CDR2: LNHDA, SQIVND (reference sequence). The CDR3: CASSREGYGYTF. In DNA, the CDR3 is TGTGCCAGTAGCAGGGAGGGCTATGGCTACACCTTC.

The chain has TRBV14 and TRBJ2-1; D unresolved. This CDR3 is 13 amino acids long. V was clipped by 0 bases and J by 12 bases, with 12 bases between them. Germline V gives CDR1 SGHDN, CDR2 FVKESK. The CDR3 DNA reads TGTGCCAGCAGCCAAGATTTAATCCTAAGGCAGTTCTTC. Translating gives CASSQDLILRQFF.

J is TRBJ1-3 and V is TRBV7-8; D not certain. Germline V gene sequence: CDR1 SGHVS, CDR2 FQNEAQ. Trimming left V 3 bases short and J 3 bases short, with 9 bases between. The CDR3 sequence is 14 residues long. The CDR3 loop is CASSFSGGGNTIYF. The DNA for the CDR3 is TGTGCCAGCAGCTTTAGTGGAGGTGGAAACACCATATATTTT.

The CDR3 spells CASSGTSGRAFHNEQFF. DNA of the CDR3: TGTGCCAGTAGTGGGACTAGCGGGAGGGCCTTTCACAATGAGCAGTTCTTC. The gene calls are TRBV19 and TRBJ2-1; 16 bases line up with TRBD2. CDR1 is LNHDA and CDR2 is SQIVND in the germline V gene (reference sequence). Trimming at V came to 5 bases and at J to 5 bases, leaving 6 bases not matched to a gene. The CDR3 spans 17 residues.

The DNA of the CDR3 is TGTGCCAGCAGTTTATTACGTCAGACCACCGCAAGGGGCGAGCAGTACTTC. Translated: CASSLLRQTTARGEQYF. The V and J genes are TRBV28 and TRBJ2-7; TRBD1 is a possible D gene (5 bases). V lost 1 base and J lost 6, with 22 bases in between. Germline CDR1 MDHEN, CDR2 SYDVKM. The CDR3 consists of 17 residues. Based on the CDR3 plus reference TRBV28 and TRBJ2-7, the full variable domain is DVKVTQSSRYLVKRTGEKVFLECVQDMDHENMFWYRQDPGLGLRLIYFSYDVKMKEKGDIPEGYSVSREKKERFSLILESASTNQTSMYLCASSLLRQTTARGEQYFGPGTRLTVT.

The chain links TRBV7-2 to TRBJ2-2; 9 bases agree with TRBD1. Trimming took 1 base from V and 7 from J; bases not matched to a gene: 1. The CDR3 consists of 14 residues. Germline CDR1 and CDR2: SGHTA and FQGNSA. The CDR3 here is CASSLDRGLGELFF. CDR3 DNA: TGTGCCAGCAGCTTAGACAGGGGGCTCGGGGAGCTGTTTTTT.

The chain links TRBV7-9 to TRBJ1-5; D is uncertain. This CDR3 is built from 14 residues. V dropped 2 bases and J dropped 3 bases, with 8 bases sitting between them. Germline CDR1 is SEHNR and CDR2 is FQNEAQ (reference sequence). CDR3 nucleotide sequence: TGTGCCAGCAGCTTACAAGGAGACAATCAGCCCCAGCATTTT. This gives the protein CASSLQGDNQPQHF.

This clone was observed a few times. The J gene is TRBJ2-1, the V gene TRBV10-1; 9 bases match TRBD2. Losses at the gene ends were 8 bases for V and 0 bases for J; bases not matched to a gene: 14. The germline V gene has CDR1 WNHNN and CDR2 SYGVQD (reference sequence). The CDR3 spans 18 residues. This CDR3 is CASFTGGRGFSSYNEQFF. The CDR3 region has the DNA TGCGCCAGCTTTACTGGCGGGAGGGGATTTAGCTCCTACAATGAGCAGTTCTTC.

The rearrangement joins TRBV7-8 to TRBJ2-1, with 7 nucleotides matching TRBD1. The CDR3 extends over 13 amino acids. V lost 2 bases to trimming and J lost 12 bases; unmatched junction nucleotides: 7. The V gene's germline CDR1 is SGHVS and CDR2 FQNEAQ. CDR3 region: CASSLSAGTAQFF. DNA for the CDR3: TGTGCCAGCAGCTTAAGTGCCGGGACAGCGCAGTTCTTC.

V usage is TRBV7-3 and J usage is TRBJ2-5; D perhaps matches TRBD2 (5 bases). CDR3 size: 13 residues. Trimming removed 4 bases from V and 4 bases from J, with 10 bases in between. The germline gives CDR1 SGHTA, CDR2 FQGTGA. CDR3 loop: CASSSTGRETQYF. The CDR3 region has the DNA TGTGCCAGCAGCTCAACGGGGAGAGAGACCCAGTACTTC.

The CDR3 is CASSSMGTETINYGYTF. CDR3 sequence (DNA): TGCGCCAGCAGTAGCATGGGGACAGAAACGATCAACTATGGCTACACCTTC. This sequence joins TRBV10-2 and TRBJ1-2; 7 nucleotides agree with TRBD1. The CDR3 has 17 residues. J was trimmed by 2 bases and V by 5 bases; bases with no gene match: 14. The V gene's germline CDR1 is WSHSY and CDR2 SAAADI.

The genes are TRBV5-4 and TRBJ2-4, with a tentative D call TRBD2 (6 bases). V was clipped by 0 bases and J by 0 bases, with 13 bases between them. The CDR3 covers 17 residues. Germline V gene sequence: CDR1 SGHNT, CDR2 YYREEE (reference sequence). CDR3 sequence: CASSLVGGGLAKNIQYF. In DNA, the CDR3 is TGTGCCAGCAGCTTGGTGGGAGGTGGGTTAGCCAAAAACATTCAGTACTTC. Drawing the rest from reference TRBV5-4 and TRBJ2-4, the complete variable domain is ETGVTQSPTHLIKTRGQQVTLRCSSQSGHNTVSWYQQALGQGPQFIFQYYREEENGRGNFPPRFSGLQFPNYSSELNVNALELDDSALYLCASSLVGGGLAKNIQYFGAGTRLSVL.

The chain combines TRBV11-2 with TRBJ2-2; 11 bases line up with TRBD2. CDR1 SGHAT and CDR2 FQNNGV come from the germline V gene. The CDR3 length is 18 residues. The trim removed 4 bases at V and 6 bases at J, leaving 13 bases unmatched. The CDR3 sequence: CASSSIFLTSGSAGELFF. In nucleotides, the CDR3 is TGTGCCAGCAGCTCGATTTTTCTTACTAGCGGGAGTGCCGGGGAGCTGTTTTTT.

J is TRBJ1-1 and V is TRBV6-5; 7 nucleotides line up with TRBD1. In germline, CDR1 is MNHEY, CDR2 SVGAGI. The CDR3 consists of 15 residues. Losses at the gene ends were 2 bases for V and 5 bases for J; bases not matched to a gene: 8. CDR3 in DNA: TGTGCCAGCAGTTACGAGGGCAGGGGGAAAACTGAAGCTTTCTTT. Residues: CASSYEGRGKTEAFF.

J is TRBJ2-2 and V is TRBV28, with TRBD2 identical over 11 bases. The CDR3 spans 17 residues. Germline V gene data show CDR1 as MDHEN and CDR2 as SYDVKM. Trimming removed 3 bases from V and 7 bases from J; junction bases left unmatched: 10. The CDR3 region is CASSLGTSGLLNGELFF. Written as DNA, the CDR3 is TGTGCCAGCAGTTTGGGGACTAGCGGCCTACTGAACGGGGAGCTGTTTTTT.

A single count supports this clone. V gene TRBV3-1 (or the pseudogene TRBV3-2) combines with J gene TRBJ2-1, with TRBD2 as a possible D gene (6 bases). The CDR3 is made up of 15 amino acids. Germline V lookup: CDR1 LGHDT, CDR2 YNNKEL (reference sequence). V lost 8 bases and J 2 bases, leaving 16 bases between the germline ends. The DNA for the CDR3 is TGTGCCAGCGGGTGGGGCGGAGGGGCCTACAATGAGCAGTTCTTC. It specifies CASGWGGGAYNEQFF.

This clone showed up just a few times. This rearrangement joins TRBV7-3 to TRBJ2-1; no clear D. Germline V gene lookup returns CDR1 SGHTA and CDR2 FQGTGA. The CDR3 totals 15 residues. Trimming removed 4 bases from V and 0 bases from J, with 10 bases in between. For the CDR3, the DNA is TGTGCCAGCAGCTCTGCCCCTAGCTCCTACAATGAGCAGTTCTTC. Amino acid sequence: CASSSAPSSYNEQFF.

The rearrangement joins TRBV5-1 to TRBJ2-1; 9 bases fit TRBD2. Losses at the gene ends were 4 bases for V and 10 bases for J; bases not matched to a gene: 3. The V gene's germline CDR1 is SGHRS and CDR2 YFSETQ. CDR3 length: 12 amino acids. The CDR3, as DNA: TGCGCCAGCAGCAAGGGACTAGCCGAGCAGTTCTTC. It specifies CASSKGLAEQFF. The full variable domain, completed using reference TRBV5-1 and TRBJ2-1, is KAGVTQTPRYLIKTRGQQVTLSCSPISGHRSVSWYQQTPGQGLQFLFEYFSETQRNKGNFPGRFSGRQFSNSRSEMNVSTLELGDSALYLCASSKGLAEQFFGPGTRLTVL.

The chain joins TRBV27 to TRBJ2-7; 8 positions match TRBD1. V trimming: 5 bases; J trimming: 5 bases; junction bases outside the gene matches: 5. Germline loops: CDR1 MNHEY, CDR2 SMNVEV (reference sequence). The CDR3 is 13 amino acids. The CDR3 reads CASSTRQGHEQYF. Here the CDR3 DNA reads TGTGCCAGCAGTACTCGACAGGGGCACGAGCAGTACTTC.

There are a few counts of this clone. The chain carries TRBV5-1 and TRBJ2-5; D remains unclear. The V end was cut by 1 base, the J end by 1 base, with 11 bases between. Germline V CDR1 and CDR2: SGHRS, YFSETQ. The CDR3 is 15 residues long. As DNA, the CDR3 is TGCGCCAGCAGCTTGCGTTCCGGGTCCCAAGAGACCCAGTACTTC. Translated, it gives CASSLRSGSQETQYF.

The chain employs TRBV12-3 or TRBV12-4 and TRBJ1-2; D ambiguous. Trimming removed 9 bases at V and 5 bases at J, with 10 bases between. This CDR3 contains 11 residues. The CDR3 is CASGTGYGYTF. CDR3 coding DNA: TGTGCCAGTGGCACGGGGTATGGCTACACCTTC.

This clone showed up just once. V usage is TRBV18 and J usage is TRBJ2-7, with a tentative D call TRBD1 (6 bases). This CDR3 region has 14 residues. Trimming stripped 0 bases from V and 5 bases from J, with 11 bases between. Germline V CDR1 and CDR2: KGHSH, LQKENI. The CDR3 bases are TGTGCCAGCTCACCACCGAGCAGGGACAACGAGCAGTACTTC. Amino acids: CASSPPSRDNEQYF.

V usage is TRBV12-2 and J usage is TRBJ2-7; TRBD1, the D gene given by the table, was not confirmed from the DNA. TRBV12-2 is reported as a pseudogene. The CDR3 is 14 residues long. The CDR3 reads CASRPGAQAYEQYF. In DNA, the CDR3 is TGTGCAAGTCGCCCAGGGGCCCAAGCTTACGAGCAGTACTTC.